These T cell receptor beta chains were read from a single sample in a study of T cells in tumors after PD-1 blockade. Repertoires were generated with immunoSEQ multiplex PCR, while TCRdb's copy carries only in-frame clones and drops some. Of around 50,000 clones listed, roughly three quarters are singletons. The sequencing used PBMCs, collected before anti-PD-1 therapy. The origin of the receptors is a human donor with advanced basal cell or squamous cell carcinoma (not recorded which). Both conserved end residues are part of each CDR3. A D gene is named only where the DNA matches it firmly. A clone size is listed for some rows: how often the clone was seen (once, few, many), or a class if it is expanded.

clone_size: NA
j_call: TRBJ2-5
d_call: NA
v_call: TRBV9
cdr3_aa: CASSEGDLGGLETQYF
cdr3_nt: TGTGCCAGCAGCGAGGGGGATCTAGGGGGGTTAGAGACCCAGTACTTC

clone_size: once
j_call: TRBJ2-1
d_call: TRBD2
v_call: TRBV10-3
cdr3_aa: CAISLSSGDYNEQFF
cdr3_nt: TGTGCCATCAGTCTGTCTAGCGGGGATTACAATGAGCAGTTCTTC

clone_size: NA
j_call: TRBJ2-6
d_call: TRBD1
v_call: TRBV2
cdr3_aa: CASMGGQGVSGANVLTF
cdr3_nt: TGTGCCAGCATGGGCGGACAGGGGGTTTCTGGGGCCAACGTCCTGACTTTC

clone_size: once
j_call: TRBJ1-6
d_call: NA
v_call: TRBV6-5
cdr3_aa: CASSQFPTDFLHF
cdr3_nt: TGTGCCAGCAGTCAGTTTCCGACCGACTTCCTCCACTTT

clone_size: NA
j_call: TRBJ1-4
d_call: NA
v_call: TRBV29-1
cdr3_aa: CSVAGGVGEKLFF
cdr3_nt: TGCAGCGTTGCAGGTGGGGTTGGCGAAAAACTGTTTTTT

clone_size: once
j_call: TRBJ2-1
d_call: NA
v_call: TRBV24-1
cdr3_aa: CATSTGRLIREGQFF
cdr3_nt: TGTGCCACCAGTACCGGCCGACTGATAAGGGAAGGGCAGTTCTTC

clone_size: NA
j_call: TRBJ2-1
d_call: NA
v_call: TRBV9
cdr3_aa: CASSPTVGGGEQFF
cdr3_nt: TGTGCCAGCAGCCCTACAGTGGGGGGCGGTGAGCAGTTCTTC

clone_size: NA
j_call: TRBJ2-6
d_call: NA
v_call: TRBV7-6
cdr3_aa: CASSLVGSGANVLTF
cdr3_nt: TGTGCCAGCAGCTTAGTGGGATCTGGGGCCAACGTCCTGACTTTC

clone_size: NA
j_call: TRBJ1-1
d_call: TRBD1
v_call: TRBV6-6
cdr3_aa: CASTDLGRGHPTEAFF
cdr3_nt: TGTGCCAGCACCGACCTAGGCAGGGGGCACCCCACTGAAGCTTTCTTT

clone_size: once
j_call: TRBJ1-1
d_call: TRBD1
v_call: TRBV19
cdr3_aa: CASRQGLNTEAFF
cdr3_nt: TGTGCCAGTAGACAGGGGTTAAACACTGAAGCTTTCTTT

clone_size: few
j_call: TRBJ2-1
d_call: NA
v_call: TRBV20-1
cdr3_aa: CSARYNEQFF
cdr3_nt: TGCAGTGCTAGATACAATGAGCAGTTCTTC

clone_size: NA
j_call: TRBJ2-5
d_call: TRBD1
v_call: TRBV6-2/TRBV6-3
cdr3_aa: CASSRNPGQITQETQYF
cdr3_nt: TGTGCCAGCAGTCGTAACCCGGGACAGATAACCCAAGAGACCCAGTACTTC

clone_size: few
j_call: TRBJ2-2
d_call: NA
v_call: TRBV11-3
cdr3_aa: CASSLPAGDNTGELFF
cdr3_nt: TGTGCCAGCAGCCTGCCAGCAGGGGACAACACCGGGGAGCTGTTTTTT

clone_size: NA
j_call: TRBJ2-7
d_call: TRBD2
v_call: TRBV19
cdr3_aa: CASSIEASGSEQYF
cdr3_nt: TGTGCCAGTAGTATTGAGGCTAGCGGGAGCGAGCAGTACTTC

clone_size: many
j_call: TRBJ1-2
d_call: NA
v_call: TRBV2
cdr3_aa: CASSEAGAGYTF
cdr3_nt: TGTGCCAGCAGTGAGGCCGGCGCCGGCTACACCTTC

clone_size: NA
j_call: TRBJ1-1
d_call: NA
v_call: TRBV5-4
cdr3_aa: CASRPQVNTEAFF
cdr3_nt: TGTGCCAGCAGACCTCAGGTTAACACTGAAGCTTTCTTT

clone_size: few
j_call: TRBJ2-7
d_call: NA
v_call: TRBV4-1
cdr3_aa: CASSQEGQWDEQYF
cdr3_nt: TGCGCCAGCAGCCAAGAGGGCCAGTGGGACGAGCAGTACTTC

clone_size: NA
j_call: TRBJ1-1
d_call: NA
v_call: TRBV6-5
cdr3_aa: CASNLRRDTGTEAFF
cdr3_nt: TGTGCCAGCAACCTTAGGCGGGACACGGGAACTGAAGCTTTCTTT

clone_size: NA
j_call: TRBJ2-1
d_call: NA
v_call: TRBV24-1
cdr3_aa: CATSDPPPYNEQFF
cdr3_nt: TGTGCCACCAGTGACCCGCCACCGTACAATGAGCAGTTCTTC

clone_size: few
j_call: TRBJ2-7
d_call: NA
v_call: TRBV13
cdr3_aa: CASSTGDSYEQYF
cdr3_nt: TGTGCCAGCTCCACGGGGGACTCCTACGAGCAGTACTTC

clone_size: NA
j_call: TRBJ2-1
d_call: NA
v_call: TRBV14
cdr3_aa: CASSPLGAALDYNEQFF
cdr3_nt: TGTGCCAGCAGCCCCCTAGGGGCAGCACTGGATTACAATGAGCAGTTCTTC

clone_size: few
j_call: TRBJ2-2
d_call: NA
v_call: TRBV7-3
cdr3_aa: CASSSLNTGELFF
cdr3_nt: TGTGCCAGCAGCTCCTTGAACACCGGGGAGCTGTTTTTT

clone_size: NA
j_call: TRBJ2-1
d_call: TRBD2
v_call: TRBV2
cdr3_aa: CASVWRGAYNEQFF
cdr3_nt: TGTGCCAGCGTTTGGCGGGGGGCTTACAATGAGCAGTTCTTC

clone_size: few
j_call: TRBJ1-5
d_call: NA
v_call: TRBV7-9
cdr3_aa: CASSLAGRGSNQPQHF
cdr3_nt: TGTGCCAGCAGCTTAGCAGGCAGGGGAAGCAATCAGCCCCAGCATTTT

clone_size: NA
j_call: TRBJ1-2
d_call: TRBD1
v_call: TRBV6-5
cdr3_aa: CASRPTTGEYYGYTF
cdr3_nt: TGTGCCAGCAGGCCGACGACAGGGGAGTATTATGGCTACACCTTC

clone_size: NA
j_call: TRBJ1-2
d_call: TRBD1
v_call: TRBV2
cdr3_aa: CASRGQGGGYTF
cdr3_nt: TGTGCCAGCAGGGGACAGGGGGGAGGCTACACCTTC

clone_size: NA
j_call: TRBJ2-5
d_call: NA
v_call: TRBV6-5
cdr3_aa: CASSSIQGSGTQYF
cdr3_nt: TGTGCCAGCAGTTCCATACAGGGTTCTGGGACCCAGTACTTC

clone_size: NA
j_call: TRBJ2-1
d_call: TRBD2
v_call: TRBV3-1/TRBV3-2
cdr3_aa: CASSQDSGTYNEQFF
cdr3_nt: TGTGCCAGCAGCCAAGATAGCGGGACCTACAATGAGCAGTTCTTC

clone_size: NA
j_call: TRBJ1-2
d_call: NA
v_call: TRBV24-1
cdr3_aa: CATSDLDADPIRQGYGYTF
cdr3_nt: TGTGCCACCAGTGATTTGGATGCAGACCCGATACGACAAGGGTATGGCTACACCTTC

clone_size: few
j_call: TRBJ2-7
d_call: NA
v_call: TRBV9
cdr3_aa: CASSAGGETYEQYF
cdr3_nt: TGTGCCAGCAGCGCCGGCGGGGAGACCTACGAGCAGTACTTC

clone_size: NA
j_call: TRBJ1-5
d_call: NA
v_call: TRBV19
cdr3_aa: CASSPLRSQPQHF
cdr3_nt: TGTGCCAGTAGTCCCCTCAGGAGTCAGCCCCAGCATTTT

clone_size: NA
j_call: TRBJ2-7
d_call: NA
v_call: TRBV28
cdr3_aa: CATLADRYEQYF
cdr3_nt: TGTGCCACTTTAGCAGACCGCTACGAGCAGTACTTC

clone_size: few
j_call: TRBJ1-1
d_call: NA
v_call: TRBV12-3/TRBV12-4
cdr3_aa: CAFCHTEAFF
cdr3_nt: TGTGCCTTCTGCCACACTGAAGCTTTCTTT

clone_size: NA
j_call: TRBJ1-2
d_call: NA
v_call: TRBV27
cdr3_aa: CASSLSSRDGLNYGYTF
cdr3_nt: TGTGCCAGCAGTTTATCCAGCCGGGACGGGCTAAACTATGGCTACACCTTC

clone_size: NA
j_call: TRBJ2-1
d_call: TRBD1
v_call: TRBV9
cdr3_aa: CASSVEGQGSNEQFF
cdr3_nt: TGTGCCAGCAGCGTAGAGGGACAGGGTAGCAATGAGCAGTTCTTC

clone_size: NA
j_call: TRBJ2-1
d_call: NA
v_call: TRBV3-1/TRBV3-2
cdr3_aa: CASSQRGSEGSNEQFF
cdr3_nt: TGTGCCAGCAGCCAACGTGGGTCGGAGGGGAGCAATGAGCAGTTCTTC

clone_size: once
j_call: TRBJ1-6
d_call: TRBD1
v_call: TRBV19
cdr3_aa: CASSIQGANSPLHF
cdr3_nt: TGTGCCAGTAGTATTCAGGGGGCGAATTCACCCCTCCACTTT

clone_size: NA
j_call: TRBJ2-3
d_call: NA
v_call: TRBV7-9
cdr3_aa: CASSQNTGASTDTQYF
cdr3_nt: TGTGCCAGCAGCCAAAATACGGGAGCTAGCACAGATACGCAGTATTTT

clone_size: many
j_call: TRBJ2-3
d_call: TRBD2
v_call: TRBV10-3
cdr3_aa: CAIRTTSGEDTQYF
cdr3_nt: TGTGCCATCAGGACGACTAGCGGGGAGGATACGCAGTATTTT

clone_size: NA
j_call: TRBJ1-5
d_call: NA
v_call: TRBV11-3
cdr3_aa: CASSENRDQPQHF
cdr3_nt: TGTGCCAGCAGCGAAAACAGGGACCAACCCCAGCATTTT

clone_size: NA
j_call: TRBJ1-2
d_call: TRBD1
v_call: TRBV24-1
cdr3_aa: CATSDSTDRFYGYTF
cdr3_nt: TGTGCCACCAGTGACTCTACGGACAGGTTCTATGGCTACACCTTC

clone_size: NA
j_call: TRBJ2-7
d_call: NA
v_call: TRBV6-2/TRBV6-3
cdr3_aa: CASSYWQGNYEQYF
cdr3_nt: TGTGCCAGCAGTTACTGGCAGGGAAACTACGAGCAGTACTTC

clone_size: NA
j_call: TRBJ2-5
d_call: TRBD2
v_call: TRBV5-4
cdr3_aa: CASSRRGDQETQYF
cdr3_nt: TGTGCCAGCAGCCGTCGGGGGGACCAAGAGACCCAGTACTTC

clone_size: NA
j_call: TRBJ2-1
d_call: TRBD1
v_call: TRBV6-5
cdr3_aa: CASRTTGTTGEQFF
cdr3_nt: TGTGCCAGCAGGACGACAGGGACAACGGGTGAGCAGTTCTTC

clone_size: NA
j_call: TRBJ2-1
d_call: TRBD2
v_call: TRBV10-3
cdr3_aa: CAINRQTSGSVSYNEQFF
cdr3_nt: TGTGCCATCAATCGGCAGACTAGCGGGAGTGTGTCCTACAATGAGCAGTTCTTC